The clone carrying this T cell receptor beta chain occurred once. Its antigen is currently unknown. There are 15 residues in the CDR3. Germline CDR1 is LNHDA and CDR2 is SQIVND (reference sequence). V shed 6 bases and J 4 bases; nucleotides not matched to a gene: 8. Donors consisted of healthy bone marrow donors. The data were obtained in a study of cytomegalovirus exposure and HLA in healthy donors. In the PCR, 60 Vbeta and 13 Jbeta primers were used. The protocol was immunoSEQ multiplex PCR, while the TCRdb copy is restricted to in-frame clones and leaves out a portion. Among approximately 190,000 clones, 81% were seen once, and the ten largest hold approximately 3.6%. Study observations and caveats: It was taken for granted in presence/absence analyses that sequencing depth across donors was roughly uniform. Several top significant clusters appeared, in a later analysis, to be linked to common viral pathogens. Cytomegalovirus-associated TCR beta chains were listed, numbering some 170.

This chain links TRBV19 with TRBJ2-1; 8 positions match TRBD1. The sequenced sample consisted of PBMCs. The receptor was derived from a man aged 35-49 years in good health and CMV-seropositive. CDR3 amino acids: CASRTGAASYNEQFF. The CDR3 DNA reads as TGTGCCAGTAGGACAGGGGCGGCTAGTTACAATGAGCAGTTCTTC.